The clone carrying this T cell receptor beta chain was recorded many times. Its antigen is currently unknown. In germline, CDR1 is SGHRS, CDR2 YFSETQ. V was shortened by 1 base and J by 6 bases, with 13 bases between the two germline ends. This CDR3 is 15 amino acids long. The data were obtained in a study of T-cell reconstitution after alpha-beta-depleted transplantation in children. Preparation of the TCRbeta library involved a method that used unique molecular identifiers. TCRdb re-called the PCR reads through MiXCR, storing one row per CDR3 protein. This repertoire shows over 100,000 distinct CDR3 sequences, around 6% found once; its top ten account for roughly 5.5%. General study findings and limits: Newly generated T cells supplied most T-cell counts and diversity one year post-transplant. The origin of alpha-beta T cells about two months after transplant was reportedly several hundred expanded graft clones.

This rearrangement joins TRBV5-1 to TRBJ2-2; TRBD2 might be the D (6 bases). The source was PBMCs, mostly from graft donor cells, collected 60 days after TCRalphabeta/CD19-depleted stem cell transplant. The TCR comes from a female patient aged 2-9 years who had a stem cell transplant for Fanconi anemia, so the T cells may come from the graft donor. The CDR3 nucleotides are TGCGCCAGCAGCTTGACGGGAGAATTGGCCGGGGAGCTGTTTTTT. The encoded protein is CASSLTGELAGELFF.